Detailed here is one T cell receptor (beta chain). Its antigen is not known. Investigators sought sequencing depths of between 1 in 200,000 and 1 in 1 million T cells. The assay was immunoSEQ multiplex PCR, and TCRdb's table has in-frame clones only and misses some. Seen here are approximately 350,000 clones, 60% to 80% observed once, and the top ten hold about 5.9%. The data belong to a study of cytotoxic CD8 clonotypes in ibrutinib-treated CLL. Background on the study: Complete response was seen in 2 patients and partial in about 24; some 12 progressed and about 14 stayed remitted after a median around 68 months.

Study conclusions and caveats: Clonality, elevated at ibrutinib response, dropped back toward baseline at progression.

The V and J ends lost 3 bases and 3 bases respectively, with 18 bases between them. Germline values: CDR1 MDHEN, CDR2 SYDVKM. This CDR3 is built from 17 residues. V is TRBV28 and J is TRBJ2-4; D may be TRBD1 (6 bases). The source of this sequence is a human donor with chronic lymphocytic leukemia. Specimen: PBMCs, collected after 36 months of ibrutinib treatment. This CDR3 is CASSLDRQNWGKNIQYF. The DNA for the CDR3 is TGTGCCAGCAGTTTGGACAGACAAAACTGGGGCAAAAACATTCAGTACTTC.